These 3 T cell receptor beta chains share one sample of origin, sequenced in a study of preoperative IRX-2 immunotherapy in early breast cancer. TCRdb's copy holds only in-frame clones and misses some; the assay was immunoSEQ multiplex PCR. Of roughly 42,000 clones listed, 70% to 80% are singletons. Noted treatment: preoperative locoregional IRX-2 cytokine immunotherapy. The source material was tumor tissue, sampled after IRX-2 immunotherapy. These receptors all come from a human donor with breast cancer.

The rearrangement links TRBV7-4 to TRBJ2-1; D gene ambiguous. CDR3 length: 13 residues. Germline V CDR1 and CDR2: SGHVT, SQSDAQ. V was cut by 9 bases and J by 3 bases, with 12 bases left in between. CDR3 sequence reads: CARSPADYNEQFF. The CDR3 DNA reads TGTGCCAGAAGCCCGGCGGACTACAATGAGCAGTTCTTC.

This clone was recorded once. J is TRBJ2-7 and V is TRBV10-1; the D gene could be TRBD1 or TRBD2 (6 bases each). Trimming removed 0 bases from V and 2 bases from J, with 17 bases in between. This CDR3 spans 17 amino acids. Germline V CDR1 and CDR2: WNHNN, SYGVQD (reference sequence). CDR3 sequence: CASSESKIGGDTYEQYF. CDR3 coding DNA: TGCGCCAGCAGTGAGTCAAAGATAGGAGGGGACACCTACGAGCAGTACTTC.

The rearrangement joins TRBV19 to TRBJ1-3; D is uncertain. Trimming removed 5 bases at V and 4 bases at J, with 9 bases between. CDR1 LNHDA and CDR2 SQIVND come from the germline V gene (reference sequence). The CDR3 contains 13 residues. The CDR3 here is CASSFLVGNTIYF. CDR3 DNA: TGTGCCAGTAGTTTCCTAGTCGGAAACACCATATATTTT.